This TCR beta chain was found in a study of blood T cell repertoires in COVID-19. The germline V gene has CDR1 ENHRY and CDR2 SYGVKD. The length of the CDR3 is 17 residues. The ends were cut back, 2 bases at V and 0 bases at J, with 14 bases in the middle. Measured with immunoSEQ multiplex PCR; TCRdb has only the in-frame clones, and not every one. The table lists 250,000 to 350,000 clones, about 85% of them singletons. The material sequenced was peripheral blood. This rearrangement joins TRBV10-3 to TRBJ2-1; tentative D call: TRBD1 (6 bases). The clonotype comes from a woman between 50 and 59 years old who had recovered from COVID-19. In DNA, the CDR3 is TGTGCCATCAGTGAGATCAGGGGCCTCAGCTCCTACAATGAGCAGTTCTTC. It is translated as CAISEIRGLSSYNEQFF.